This is a list of T cell receptor beta chains from one sample in a study of blood T cell repertoires in COVID-19. Sequenced by immunoSEQ multiplex PCR; TCRdb stores in-frame clones only, minus some. The data contain about 210,000 clones, approximately 80% of them singletons. The sample was PBMCs or T cells enriched from blood (not recorded which). These receptors all stem from a man between 25 and 39 years old with acute COVID-19. Each CDR3 is given with its conserved first and last residue. A D gene is named only where the DNA matches it firmly. Part of the rows lack a size; the others show once, few, many or a class for expanded clones.

D: .; J: TRBJ1-5; size: .; V: TRBV30; DNA: TGTGCCTGGAGTGTAATCGGTACCTGGGGGGGCAATCAGCCCCAGCATTTT; CDR3: CAWSVIGTWGGNQPQHF
D: .; J: TRBJ2-7; size: .; V: TRBV27; DNA: TGTGCCAGCAGTTTTAGTTTCGGGCTGTCAGGGGACGAGCAGTACTTC; CDR3: CASSFSFGLSGDEQYF
D: TRBD2; J: TRBJ2-5; size: once; V: TRBV2; DNA: TGTGCCAGCAGACGGACTAGCGGGGGGGAGGAGACCCAGTACTTC; CDR3: CASRRTSGGEETQYF
D: TRBD1; J: TRBJ1-1; size: .; V: TRBV13; DNA: TGTGCCAGCAGCTTCGGACAGGGGAACACTGAAGCTTTCTTT; CDR3: CASSFGQGNTEAFF
D: .; J: TRBJ1-1; size: .; V: TRBV5-1; DNA: TGCGCCAGCAGCTTGGGGAGGGGATCCGGCACTGAAGCTTTCTTT; CDR3: CASSLGRGSGTEAFF
D: TRBD1; J: TRBJ1-6; size: once; V: TRBV7-2; DNA: TGTGCCAGCAGCTCCCGACAGGGGATCAATTCACCCCTCCACTTT; CDR3: CASSSRQGINSPLHF
D: .; J: TRBJ2-1; size: .; V: TRBV6-5; DNA: TGTGCCAGCAGTCGTTATCCGGGAGCTGAGCAGTTCTTC; CDR3: CASSRYPGAEQFF
D: TRBD1; J: TRBJ2-7; size: .; V: TRBV5-1; DNA: TGCGCCAGCAGCTATCTTCCGGGGACAGACTACGAGCAGTACTTC; CDR3: CASSYLPGTDYEQYF
D: .; J: TRBJ2-1; size: .; V: TRBV15; DNA: TGTGCCACCAGCAGAGAGACCGGGACTGATGAGTTCTTC; CDR3: CATSRETGTDEFF
D: .; J: TRBJ2-5; size: .; V: TRBV24-1; DNA: TGTGCCACCAGTGCCCCTTTTGTCGAGGAGACCCAGTACTTC; CDR3: CATSAPFVEETQYF
D: .; J: TRBJ1-1; size: .; V: TRBV21-1; DNA: TGTGCCAGCAGCCCCCGGACAGCGAACACTGAAGCTTTCTTT; CDR3: CASSPRTANTEAFF
D: TRBD1; J: TRBJ1-2; size: .; V: TRBV6-5; DNA: TGTGCCAGCAGCCAAGGACAGGGGGCGGGTAACACCTTC; CDR3: CASSQGQGAGNTF
D: TRBD1; J: TRBJ2-5; size: .; V: TRBV14; DNA: TGTGCCAGCAGCCAGATCGGACAGGGGGAAGAGACCCAGTACTTC; CDR3: CASSQIGQGEETQYF
D: TRBD1; J: TRBJ2-7; size: few; V: TRBV5-1; DNA: TGCGCCAGCAGCCGGACAGGGAGCTCCTACGAGCAGTACTTC; CDR3: CASSRTGSSYEQYF
D: .; J: TRBJ2-2; size: .; V: TRBV5-1; DNA: TGCGCCAGCAGCTTGATGGGGGCGCGTGTCACCGGGGAGCTGTTTTTT; CDR3: CASSLMGARVTGELFF
D: .; J: TRBJ2-2; size: .; V: TRBV6-1; DNA: TGTGCCAGCAGTGAAGCTTCTCAGGGAATCGGGGAGCTGTTTTTT; CDR3: CASSEASQGIGELFF
D: .; J: TRBJ1-2; size: few; V: TRBV19; DNA: TGTGCCAGTAGCCCGGAGGGAGGGGGGTCTTCTGGCTACACCTTC; CDR3: CASSPEGGGSSGYTF
D: .; J: TRBJ2-1; size: .; V: TRBV5-6; DNA: TGTGCCAGCACTCAGTACGGGGGGCGCTCCTACAATGAGCAGTTCTTC; CDR3: CASTQYGGRSYNEQFF
D: .; J: TRBJ1-2; size: .; V: TRBV19; DNA: TGTGCCAGTAGTATAGAGGCGGCCTATGGCTACACCTTC; CDR3: CASSIEAAYGYTF
D: TRBD1; J: TRBJ1-2; size: .; V: TRBV19; DNA: TGTGCCAGTAGTGGTTCGGGACAGGGGGCTCATGGCTACACCTTC; CDR3: CASSGSGQGAHGYTF
D: .; J: TRBJ2-3; size: .; V: TRBV4-1; DNA: TGCGCCAGCAGCCGAAAGGCTGGCGGAGATGTAGGAGATACGCAGTATTTT; CDR3: CASSRKAGGDVGDTQYF
D: .; J: TRBJ1-2; size: .; V: TRBV6-2/TRBV6-3; DNA: TGTGCCAGCAGCCTAGGGGCCCTAGCTAACTATGGCTACACCTTC; CDR3: CASSLGALANYGYTF
D: .; J: TRBJ1-5; size: .; V: TRBV21-1; DNA: TGTGCCAGCAGCAAAACGGGGAGTAGCAATCAGCCCCAGCATTTT; CDR3: CASSKTGSSNQPQHF
D: .; J: TRBJ1-1; size: .; V: TRBV30; DNA: TGTGCCTGGAGTGGCAGGAGGGCTACTGAAGCTTTCTTT; CDR3: CAWSGRRATEAFF
D: TRBD1; J: TRBJ1-2; size: .; V: TRBV6-5; DNA: TGTGCCAGCAGCGAGGGACAGATTTTTTATGGCTACACCTTC; CDR3: CASSEGQIFYGYTF
D: TRBD1; J: TRBJ2-3; size: .; V: TRBV5-4; DNA: TGTGCCAGCTCCGGGACAGGGCGGGGAGAGGCAGATACGCAGTATTTT; CDR3: CASSGTGRGEADTQYF
D: .; J: TRBJ1-6; size: many; V: TRBV5-1; DNA: TGCGCCAGCAGCTTGGTAGACTCAAATTCACCCCTCCACTTT; CDR3: CASSLVDSNSPLHF
D: TRBD1; J: TRBJ1-2; size: .; V: TRBV18; DNA: TGTGCCAGCTCCGACCGGGACAGCCCTTATGGCTACACCTTC; CDR3: CASSDRDSPYGYTF
D: TRBD1; J: TRBJ2-5; size: .; V: TRBV5-1; DNA: TGCGCCAGCAGGGGCTCAGGGGGCTCGGAGACCCAGTACTTC; CDR3: CASRGSGGSETQYF
D: TRBD1; J: TRBJ1-2; size: .; V: TRBV3-1/TRBV3-2; DNA: TGTGCCAGCAGCCGGGACAGCAACTATGGCTACACCTTC; CDR3: CASSRDSNYGYTF
D: .; J: TRBJ1-1; size: .; V: TRBV10-1; DNA: TGCGCCAGCAGTGAGTCGGCAGAGGGGGGGTACACTGAAGCTTTCTTT; CDR3: CASSESAEGGYTEAFF